The sequence of this T cell receptor beta chain was determined in a study of cytomegalovirus exposure and HLA in healthy donors. Study-wide results and caveats: A later analysis found common viral pathogens apparently linked to several of the most significant clusters. In an earlier analysis, most TCR beta V segments were productive about 87% or about 30% of the time. V segments that were indistinguishable, TRBV6-2 and TRBV6-3 among them, were omitted from analysis. As a later analysis showed, a missense DCLRE1C variant was linked to trimming of TCR beta V- and J-genes.

Between the trimmed V and J ends, which lost 1 base and 2 bases, there was a span of 8 bases. CDR1 and CDR2 (germline): SGHTA, FQGTGA. This CDR3 is built from 14 residues. 13 Jbeta primers and 60 Vbeta primers were used for the PCR. Clones were read by immunoSEQ multiplex PCR, and TCRdb kept only the in-frame ones, dropping some. The table records about 260,000 clones, just over 70% of them present only once. Remarks on this clone: Its antigen is still unknown.

This rearrangement joins TRBV7-3 to TRBJ2-5, with D unclear. The TCR was taken from a female donor in good health and CMV-seronegative. The sample comprised PBMCs. The CDR3 spells CASSLNGPQETQYF. DNA for the CDR3: TGTGCCAGCAGCTTAAACGGTCCACAAGAGACCCAGTACTTC.